This TCR beta chain was retrieved from a study of blood T cell repertoires in COVID-19. In the study overall: Specimens from acute and convalescent COVID-19 originated in the United States, Italy and Spain. The cDNA or gDNA used as material had been derived from T cells, B-cell-depleted T cells, or PBMCs.

Authors' data handling: How many nucleated cells were present was estimated from reference gene primer amplification. The method was immunoSEQ multiplex PCR; TCRdb's version includes in-frame clones alone and lacks a portion of them. V, J and clone size are those of that table, while D and trimming were read from the DNA. Here the sample spans some 97,000 clones, 85% being singletons. Germline V gives CDR1 SGHRS, CDR2 YFSETQ. The CDR3 consists of 13 residues. V lost 8 bases, J lost 3 bases, and 5 bases stayed unmatched. The sample comprised peripheral blood. This clonotype originated in a middle-aged man with active or convalescent COVID-19. The chain recombines TRBV5-1 with TRBJ2-1; 7 nucleotides agree with TRBD2. CDR3 amino acids: CASTLAGYNEQFF. The CDR3 DNA sequence: TGCGCCAGTACTTTAGCGGGCTACAATGAGCAGTTCTTC. The full variable domain, completed using reference TRBV5-1 and TRBJ2-1, is KAGVTQTPRYLIKTRGQQVTLSCSPISGHRSVSWYQQTPGQGLQFLFEYFSETQRNKGNFPGRFSGRQFSNSRSEMNVSTLELGDSALYLCASTLAGYNEQFFGPGTRLTVL.